This is a list of T cell receptor beta chains from one sample in a study of vaccination effects on CD4 cells after COVID-19. Sequencing was performed with immunoSEQ multiplex PCR; in TCRdb, only in-frame clones are kept and a portion is missing. The sample lists 30,000 to 45,000 clones, around 68% occurring once. These TCRs are of unknown antigen specificity. The sample here was CD4+ T cells from PBMCs cultured with SARS-CoV-2 spike peptides, taken before COVID-19 vaccination. The origin of the receptors is a human donor who received a COVID-19 vaccine. Both conserved end residues are part of each CDR3. The order of the fields is CDR3 length, D gene, V gene, clone size, J gene, CDR3 DNA, CDR3 protein. A D gene is named only where the DNA matches it firmly. Clone size is stated in some rows and not others, as once, few, many or a class when expanded.

>15|TRBD2|TRBV5-6|.|TRBJ2-1
TGTGCCAGCAGCTTGAGAGCGGGGGTGGCGAATGAGCAGTTCTTC
CASSLRAGVANEQFF
>13|TRBD1|TRBV25-1|.|TRBJ1-2
TGTGCCAGCAGTGAAGGGGACAGGGGTGGCTACACCTTC
CASSEGDRGGYTF
>13|.|TRBV12-3/TRBV12-4|.|TRBJ1-2
TGTGCCAGCAGTTTAGGGAACGACTATGGCTACACCTTC
CASSLGNDYGYTF
>16|TRBD2|TRBV19|.|TRBJ2-1
TGTGCCAGTAGCCTCGGGCTAGCGGGGTCCTACAATGAGCAGTTCTTC
CASSLGLAGSYNEQFF
>16|.|TRBV28|.|TRBJ1-1
TGTGCCAGCAGTTTAGCAGGGTGGGGGACGAACACTGAAGCTTTCTTT
CASSLAGWGTNTEAFF
>16|TRBD2|TRBV7-2|.|TRBJ2-1
TGTGCCAGCAGCTTAGCGCCCGGGACTACCTACAATGAGCAGTTCTTC
CASSLAPGTTYNEQFF
>16|.|TRBV4-3|few|TRBJ2-7
TGCGCCAGCAGCCAAGGGGGACCCAGGGAAACCTACGAGCAGTACTTC
CASSQGGPRETYEQYF
>15|.|TRBV28|.|TRBJ1-5
TGTGCCAGCAGCCCCCCCGGCCATAGCAATCAGCCCCAGCATTTT
CASSPPGHSNQPQHF
>14|.|TRBV6-5|.|TRBJ1-4
TGTGCCAGCAGTAGGACAGCAACTAATGAAAAACTGTTTTTT
CASSRTATNEKLFF
>13|.|TRBV2|.|TRBJ2-7
TGTGCCAGCGGGGGACTGAGCTCCTACGAGCAGTACTTC
CASGGLSSYEQYF
>15|TRBD2|TRBV28|.|TRBJ2-7
TGTGCCAGCAGCCTAGGGGCTAGCGGGAGCGGCGAGCAGTACTTC
CASSLGASGSGEQYF